The entry below describes one T cell receptor (beta chain). Its antigen is as yet unknown. The record originates from a study of cytomegalovirus exposure and HLA in healthy donors. Overall study findings and caveats: The majority of CMV-associated TCR beta chains were reported as apparently HLA-restricted in a later analysis.

A multiplex PCR was run with 60 Vbeta primers and 13 Jbeta primers. Per the authors' pipeline: Among the unique TCR beta chains that a later analysis counted, about 81 million in all, about 12 million were shared. Assay: immunoSEQ multiplex PCR; the TCRdb copy retains only in-frame clones and omits some. V and J calls plus clone size are reproduced from that table; the DNA served to infer D and trimming. The sample lists some 150,000 clones, around three quarters occurring once. Sequenced input: PBMCs. This receptor was identified in a man younger than 45 in good health and CMV-seronegative.

This CDR3 is CASSPPGVKSYEQYF. CDR3 in DNA: TGCGCCAGCAGCCCCCCCGGGGTGAAGTCCTACGAGCAGTACTTC. The V call is TRBV5-1, the J call TRBJ2-7; D might be TRBD2 (5 bases). Trimming stripped 4 bases from V and 1 base from J, with 15 bases between. CDR1 and CDR2 from the germline V gene are SGHRS and YFSETQ. This CDR3 is built from 15 residues. Complete variable domain (other parts from reference TRBV5-1 and TRBJ2-7): KAGVTQTPRYLIKTRGQQVTLSCSPISGHRSVSWYQQTPGQGLQFLFEYFSETQRNKGNFPGRFSGRQFSNSRSEMNVSTLELGDSALYLCASSPPGVKSYEQYFGPGTRLTVT.